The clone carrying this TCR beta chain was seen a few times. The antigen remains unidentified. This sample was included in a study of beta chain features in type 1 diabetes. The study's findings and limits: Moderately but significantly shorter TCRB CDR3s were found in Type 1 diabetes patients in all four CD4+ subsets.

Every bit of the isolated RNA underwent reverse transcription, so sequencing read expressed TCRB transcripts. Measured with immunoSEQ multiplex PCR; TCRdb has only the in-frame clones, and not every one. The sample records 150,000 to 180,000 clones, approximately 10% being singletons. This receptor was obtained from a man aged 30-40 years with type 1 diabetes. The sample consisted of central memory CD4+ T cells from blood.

CDR3 DNA: TGTGCCTGGAGTGTACAGGGCAGGGCGGCTGAAGCTTTCTTT. Protein sequence: CAWSVQGRAAEAFF. The chain links TRBV30 to TRBJ1-1; maybe TRBD1 (6 bases). Germline V gene data show CDR1 as GTSNPN and CDR2 as SVGIG (reference sequence). V was trimmed by 0 bases and J by 6 bases, leaving 14 bases between them. This CDR3 is 14 amino acids long.